One sample yielded the 23 T cell receptor beta chains listed below, sequenced in a study of T cells expressing NK-cell markers. TCRdb re-called the 5' RACE reads, yielding one record per CDR3 amino acid sequence without DNA. The sample yields about 260,000 distinct CDR3 sequences, of which the top ten take up about 0.4%. The sequencing input was blood T cells: a sorted CD56 or NKG2C T cell subset, CD4+ or CD8+ T cells, or bulk PBMC T cells (not recorded which). The receptors were gathered from a man aged 18 to 29 in good health.

The J gene is TRBJ2-5, the V gene TRBV20-1; there is no DNA to check the TCRdb D call of TRBD2. Germline V gene sequence: CDR1 DFQATT, CDR2 SNEGSKA (reference sequence). The CDR3 is 19 amino acids. The CDR3 protein is CSARDFMGPRGVGEETQYF.

V gene TRBV7-9 combines with J gene TRBJ2-2; TCRdb's D call of TRBD2 is untestable without DNA. The CDR3 has 16 amino acids. Germline V gene data show CDR1 as SEHNR and CDR2 as FQNEAQ (reference sequence). The CDR3 sequence: CASSSRGGSNTGELFF.

CDR3 amino acids: CAISEQGGANPPLHF. This chain links TRBV10-3 with TRBJ1-6; the D gene TCRdb calls, TRBD1, cannot be checked with no DNA. There are 15 residues in the CDR3. Germline CDR1 is ENHRY and CDR2 is SYGVKD.

The rearrangement links TRBV29-1 to TRBJ2-3; lacking DNA, the TRBD2 call made by TCRdb goes unchecked. The CDR3 loop spans 14 amino acids. In germline, CDR1 is SQVTM, CDR2 ANQGSEA. CDR3 loop: CSVGLAESTDTQYF.

The gene calls are TRBV29-1 and TRBJ1-4; the TRBD1 assignment by TCRdb is unverifiable without DNA. The CDR3 extends over 13 amino acids. The germline V gene has CDR1 SQVTM and CDR2 ANQGSEA. The CDR3: CSVAGPGEEKLFF.

The genes are TRBV10-3 and TRBJ2-3; TCRdb lists TRBD1, though no DNA is available to test this call. CDR3 length: 15 residues. Germline V CDR1 and CDR2: ENHRY, SYGVKD. The CDR3: CASREGARGTDTQYF.

V usage is TRBV7-7 and J usage is TRBJ2-7; the D gene TCRdb calls, TRBD1, cannot be checked with no DNA. Germline V CDR1 and CDR2: SSHAT, FNYEAQ (reference sequence). This CDR3 contains 14 residues. This chain's CDR3 is CASSLSQGIGEQYF.

The rearrangement links TRBV7-3 to TRBJ2-3; TCRdb picks TRBD2, but there is no DNA to check that call. Germline CDR1 SGHTA, CDR2 FQGTGA. The CDR3 is 15 residues long. The CDR3 here is CASSLPGGPTDTQYF.

The V and J genes are TRBV4-2 and TRBJ2-6; TCRdb returns TRBD2, unconfirmable since there is no DNA. There are 21 residues in the CDR3. The V gene's germline CDR1 is LGHNA and CDR2 YNFKEQ. CDR3 sequence: CASSQDRGTSGRVSGANVLTF.

This chain links TRBV29-1 with TRBJ1-5; the TCRdb D gene call, TRBD1, has no DNA to confirm it. CDR3 length equals 13 residues. Germline CDR1 reads SQVTM; CDR2 reads ANQGSEA. The CDR3 sequence: CSVGGQGFQPQHF.

This chain joins TRBV6-6 and TRBJ1-6. This CDR3 is built from 12 residues. Germline-derived CDR1 and CDR2 are MNHNY and SVGAGI (reference sequence). The CDR3 here is CASREGISPLHF.

The rearrangement links TRBV6-1 to TRBJ2-3; TCRdb's D gene call, TRBD1, goes unchecked for lack of DNA. CDR1 MNHNS and CDR2 SASEGT come from the germline V gene. The CDR3 has 15 residues. The CDR3 loop is CASTPGTGITDTQYF.

The V gene is TRBV19, the J gene TRBJ1-1. CDR1 and CDR2 from the germline V gene are LNHDA and SQIVND (reference sequence). The CDR3 consists of 12 residues. The CDR3 protein is CASSIAGDEAFF.

This chain uses TRBV5-4 with TRBJ2-1; TCRdb picks TRBD2, but there is no DNA to check that call. The CDR3 sequence is 14 residues long. Germline lookup yields CDR1 SGHNT and CDR2 YYREEE (reference sequence). The CDR3 is CASSPSSRTTEQFF. Supplemented by reference TRBV5-4 and TRBJ2-1, the full variable domain reads ETGVTQSPTHLIKTRGQQVTLRCSSQSGHNTVSWYQQALGQGPQFIFQYYREEENGRGNFPPRFSGLQFPNYSSELNVNALELDDSALYLCASSPSSRTTEQFFGPGTRLTVL.

The J gene is TRBJ2-5, the V gene TRBV14. The CDR3 sequence is 16 residues long. Per germline, CDR1 SGHDN and CDR2 FVKESK. The CDR3 loop reads CASSQDLSRYQETQYF.

The genes are TRBV5-1 and TRBJ2-7; the TCRdb call, TRBD1, lacks DNA for checking. The CDR3 runs 14 residues. CDR1 and CDR2 from the germline V gene are SGHRS and YFSETQ. CDR3 protein: CASSLAGGEYEQYF. Supplemented by reference TRBV5-1 and TRBJ2-7, the full variable domain reads KAGVTQTPRYLIKTRGQQVTLSCSPISGHRSVSWYQQTPGQGLQFLFEYFSETQRNKGNFPGRFSGRQFSNSRSEMNVSTLELGDSALYLCASSLAGGEYEQYFGPGTRLTVT.

The V call is TRBV5-6, the J call TRBJ2-7; TCRdb's D gene call, TRBD1, goes unchecked for lack of DNA. Per the germline V gene, CDR1 is SGHDT and CDR2 is YYEEEE. The length of the CDR3 is 11 residues. CDR3 loop: CASSRDHEQYF.

This sequence joins TRBV29-1 and TRBJ2-3; TCRdb returns TRBD2, unconfirmable since there is no DNA. CDR1 is SQVTM and CDR2 is ANQGSEA in the germline V gene. The CDR3 spans 15 residues. CDR3 protein: CSVAFGSGYTDTQYF.

This chain joins TRBV18 and TRBJ2-3. Germline CDR1 KGHSH, CDR2 LQKENI. The CDR3 contains 12 residues. The CDR3 reads CASSPIRDTQYF.

This sequence joins TRBV11-2 and TRBJ2-1; TCRdb names TRBD2, which stays unverified in the absence of DNA. Germline values: CDR1 SGHAT, CDR2 FQNNGV. This CDR3 comprises 20 residues. The CDR3 sequence is CASSLVVASGSHRLDNEQFF.

This rearrangement joins TRBV12-3 or TRBV12-4 to TRBJ2-3; checking the TCRdb D call of TRBD2 is not possible without DNA. The CDR3 contains 16 residues. The CDR3 reads CASSIPTSGISDTQYF.

This chain uses TRBV20-1 with TRBJ2-3; TCRdb's D call of TRBD1 is untestable without DNA. The CDR3 extends over 18 amino acids. The germline V gene encodes CDR1 DFQATT and CDR2 SNEGSKA (reference sequence). CDR3 sequence reads: CSARDFMDGGRRTDTQYF.

The V gene is TRBV7-2, the J gene TRBJ2-1; the TCRdb D gene call, TRBD1, has no DNA to confirm it. In germline, CDR1 is SGHTA, CDR2 FQGNSA. CDR3 size: 12 residues. CDR3 sequence reads: CASSRFGGEQFF.